The 17 T cell receptor beta chains below come from one sample, sequenced in a study of identical twins. TCRdb fed the 5' RACE reads into MiXCR, producing one record per CDR3 protein. The sample lists about 150,000 distinct CDR3 sequences, under 4.5% occurring once. The sequenced sample was memory T cells sorted from blood. The receptors here all came from a man between 18 and 35 years old in good health.

Many counts were recorded for this clonotype. This chain joins TRBV15 and TRBJ1-6; D unclear. Trimming took off 0 bases at V and 10 bases at J, with 10 bases between the two ends. The CDR3 loop spans 14 amino acids. CDR1 LNHNV and CDR2 YYDKDF come from the germline V gene (reference sequence). The CDR3 coding sequence is TGTGCCACCAGCAGAGAAACGGAAGGGTCACCCCTCCACTTT. Its translation: CATSRETEGSPLHF.

The CDR3 bases are TGTGCCAGCAGCGTAGGACCTAGCGGGTCAATAACCCAGTACTTC. Its translation is CASSVGPSGSITQYF. The chain has TRBV9 and TRBJ2-5, with 8 bases lining up with TRBD2. The CDR3 runs to 15 residues. Trimming removed 0 bases from V and 8 bases from J; junction bases left unmatched: 9. Germline CDR1 reads SGDLS; CDR2 reads YYNGEE.

Remarks on this clonotype: No conserved phenylalanine or tryptophan ends this CDR3, so it is likely a read error. This chain joins TRBV5-1 and TRBJ2-6; D may be TRBD1 (5 bases). Trimming cost V 5 bases and J 0 bases, with 12 bases left between them. CDR1 and CDR2 (germline): SGHRS, YFSETQ. The CDR3 contains 16 residues. CDR3 in amino acids: CASRKDRTSGANVLTY. The CDR3 DNA reads TGCGCCAGCAGAAAAGACAGAACCTCTGGGGCCAACGTCCTGACTTAC.

This clonotype was detected many times. This rearrangement joins TRBV7-3 to TRBJ1-1; D is uncertain. The CDR3 covers 13 residues. Germline V CDR1 and CDR2: SGHTA, FQGTGA. V dropped 4 bases and J dropped 5 bases, with 11 bases sitting between them. The CDR3 loop is CASSSTLGTEAFF. The DNA for the CDR3 is TGTGCCAGCAGCTCCACCTTAGGGACTGAAGCTTTCTTT. Full variable domain (outside the CDR3, taken from reference TRBV7-3 and TRBJ1-1): GAGVSQTPSNKVTEKGKYVELRCDPISGHTALYWYRQSLGQGPEFLIYFQGTGAADDSGLPNDRFFAVRPEGSVSTLKIQRTERGDSAVYLCASSSTLGTEAFFGQGTRLTVV.

This clonotype was seen at least ten times. CDR3 residues: CSALSSRTDTQYF. In DNA, the CDR3 is TGCAGTGCTCTCTCTAGTAGGACAGATACGCAGTATTTT. V is TRBV20-1 and J is TRBJ2-3; D remains unclear. The V and J ends lost 5 bases and 3 bases respectively, with 12 bases between them. This CDR3 has 13 amino acids. Germline CDR1 DFQATT, CDR2 SNEGSKA (reference sequence).

In its sample, this clonotype was seen many times. V gene TRBV7-9 combines with J gene TRBJ2-4; no firm D call. CDR1 SEHNR and CDR2 FQNEAQ come from the germline V gene (reference sequence). The CDR3 contains 11 residues. Deletions cut 5 bases from V and 7 bases from J, with 6 bases between. DNA of the CDR3: TGTGCCAGCAGCAGTGGGAACATTCAGTACTTC. As protein: CASSSGNIQYF.

Ten or more counts support this clonotype. This chain uses TRBV20-1 with TRBJ1-4, with D uncertain. Deletions cut 2 bases from V and 8 bases from J, with 12 bases between. There are 13 residues in the CDR3. Germline V CDR1 and CDR2: DFQATT, SNEGSKA (reference sequence). CDR3 region: CSARNPGKEKLFF. The CDR3 coding sequence is TGCAGTGCTAGAAATCCGGGAAAGGAAAAACTGTTTTTT.

This clonotype was seen repeatedly, ten times or more. The rearrangement uses TRBV20-1 and TRBJ2-6, with D perhaps being TRBD1 or TRBD2 (5 bases each). Deletions cut 3 bases from V and 1 base from J, with 16 bases between. The CDR3 has 17 residues. Germline V gives CDR1 DFQATT, CDR2 SNEGSKA (reference sequence). CDR3 region: CSASKRLGGSGANVLTF. The CDR3 DNA reads TGCAGTGCTAGTAAAAGACTTGGGGGTTCTGGGGCCAACGTCCTGACTTTC.

In its sample, this clonotype was seen a few times. This rearrangement joins TRBV4-1 to TRBJ2-1; 13 positions match TRBD2. CDR3 size: 18 residues. Germline CDR1 and CDR2: MGHRA and YSYEKL. J was trimmed by 2 bases and V by 3 bases; bases with no gene match: 7. The CDR3 protein is CASSHDRGTSGTYNEQFF. The CDR3 nucleotides read TGCGCCAGCAGCCATGACCGAGGGACTAGCGGGACCTACAATGAGCAGTTCTTC.

This clonotype occurred many times. This chain uses TRBV2 with TRBJ2-5; TRBD2 aligns across 9 bases. The CDR3 covers 17 residues. Germline lookup yields CDR1 SNHLY and CDR2 FYNNEI. The J segment lost 5 bases and the V segment lost 4 bases, leaving 14 bases of the junction unmatched. CDR3 sequence: CASSGLTGTSPQETQYF. The DNA for the CDR3 is TGTGCCAGCAGTGGATTAACCGGGACTAGCCCCCAGGAGACCCAGTACTTC.

Only a few counts were recorded for this clonotype. This chain connects TRBV2 to TRBJ2-7, with D maybe TRBD2 (6 bases). The CDR3 is 15 residues long. V shed 10 bases and J shed 3 bases, with 22 bases lying between them. CDR1 SNHLY and CDR2 FYNNEI come from the germline V gene. CDR3 sequence reads: CATHPWRDQNYEQYV. The CDR3 DNA is TGTGCCACTCACCCGTGGCGGGACCAAAACTACGAGCAGTACGTC.

This clonotype occurred many times. The V gene is TRBV4-2, the J gene TRBJ2-1; D gene ambiguous. The germline V gene encodes CDR1 LGHNA and CDR2 YNFKEQ. Trimming left V 7 bases short and J 5 bases short, with 15 bases between. The CDR3 length is 14 residues. The CDR3, as DNA: TGTGCCAGCACCCACAATGGCCGGGACAATGAGCAGTTCTTC. It encodes CASTHNGRDNEQFF.

This clonotype occurred a few times. The CDR3 nucleotides are TGTGCCAGCAGCCCCTTCGGGGAGACCCAGTACTTC. It translates to CASSPFGETQYF. The gene calls are TRBV11-3 and TRBJ2-5; no clear D. The germline V gene has CDR1 SGHNT and CDR2 YENEEA. Trimming removed 5 bases at V and 5 bases at J, with 9 bases between. This CDR3 has 12 amino acids.

At least ten counts were recorded for this clonotype. The rearrangement links TRBV12-3 or TRBV12-4 to TRBJ2-1; maybe TRBD2 (6 bases). The CDR3 totals 14 residues. V lost 9 bases and J 10 bases, leaving 22 bases between the germline ends. The DNA of the CDR3 is TGTGCCAGTGTCCTCGGGAGCAGCCTGGGCGAGCAGTTCTTC. Translation gives CASVLGSSLGEQFF.

At least ten counts were recorded for this clonotype. The chain employs TRBV5-1 and TRBJ2-1, with D possibly being TRBD2 (5 bases). The CDR3 runs to 17 residues. V was pared by 1 base and J by 0 bases, with 14 bases between. Germline-derived CDR1 and CDR2 are SGHRS and YFSETQ. In DNA, the CDR3 is TGCGCCAGCAGCTTGAACGAGCGGCAGAGCTCCTACAATGAGCAGTTCTTC. This gives the protein CASSLNERQSSYNEQFF.

This chain connects TRBV3-1 to TRBJ2-5, with D hard to call. Looked up from germline, CDR1 is LGHDT and CDR2 is YNNKEL (reference sequence). With 1 base removed from V and 2 bases from J, the gap between germline ends came to 5 bases. The CDR3 length is 13 residues. Here the CDR3 DNA reads TGTGCCAGCAGCCAAGGGCGGCAAGAGACCCAGTACTTC. Its translation is CASSQGRQETQYF.

This clonotype came up many times. J is TRBJ2-1 and V is TRBV7-8, with TRBD2 identical over 14 bases. Looked up from germline, CDR1 is SGHVS and CDR2 is FQNEAQ. Trimming at V came to 5 bases and at J to 7 bases, leaving 7 bases not matched to a gene. This CDR3 has 16 amino acids. The CDR3 DNA reads as TGTGCCAGCAGCCCCCGACTAGCGGGAGGGGGGAATGAGCAGTTCTTC. It codes for CASSPRLAGGGNEQFF.